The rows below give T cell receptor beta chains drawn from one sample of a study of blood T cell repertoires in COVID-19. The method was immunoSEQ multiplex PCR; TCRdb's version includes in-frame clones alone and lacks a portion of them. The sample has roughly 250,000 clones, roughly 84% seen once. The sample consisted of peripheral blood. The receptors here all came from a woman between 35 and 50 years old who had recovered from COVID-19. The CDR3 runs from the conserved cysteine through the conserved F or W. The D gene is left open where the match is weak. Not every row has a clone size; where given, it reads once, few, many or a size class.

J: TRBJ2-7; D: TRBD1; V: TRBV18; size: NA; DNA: TGTGCCAGCTCACCGAATCCGGGACAGCCCTACGAGCAGTACTTC; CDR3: CASSPNPGQPYEQYF
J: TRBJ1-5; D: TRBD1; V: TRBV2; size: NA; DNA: TGTGCCAGCAGTCCTATCGGGACAGGCGCGAATAGCAATCAGCCCCAGCATTTT; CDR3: CASSPIGTGANSNQPQHF
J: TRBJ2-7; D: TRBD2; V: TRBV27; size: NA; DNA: TGTGCCAGCAGTTTATCCCAATCTCATCCTCCTAGCGGGAACACCTACGAGCAGTACTTC; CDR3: CASSLSQSHPPSGNTYEQYF
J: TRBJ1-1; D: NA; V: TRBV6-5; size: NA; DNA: TGTGCCAGCAGTTATACCGGGACTCTGAACACTGAAGCTTTCTTT; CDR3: CASSYTGTLNTEAFF
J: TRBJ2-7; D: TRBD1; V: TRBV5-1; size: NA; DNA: TGCGCCAGCAGCCGGGAGGGCGGGACAGGGGGTTATGAGCAGTACTTC; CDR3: CASSREGGTGGYEQYF
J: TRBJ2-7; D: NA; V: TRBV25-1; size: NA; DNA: TGTGCCAGCAGTGAATCTCAGGGTTTGAACGAGCAGTACTTC; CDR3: CASSESQGLNEQYF
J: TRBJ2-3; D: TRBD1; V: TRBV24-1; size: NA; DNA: TGTGCCACCAGTGATTGGGGGACAGGAGGGGTGCATACGCAGTATTTT; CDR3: CATSDWGTGGVHTQYF
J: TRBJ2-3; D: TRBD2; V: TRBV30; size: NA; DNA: TGTGCCTGTAGAGGGGTGGGGGGGGCAGATACGCAGTATTTT; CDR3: CACRGVGGADTQYF
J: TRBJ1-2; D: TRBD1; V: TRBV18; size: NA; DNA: TGTGCCAGCTCACCGGACAGGGGGCGCAACTATGGCTACACCTTC; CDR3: CASSPDRGRNYGYTF
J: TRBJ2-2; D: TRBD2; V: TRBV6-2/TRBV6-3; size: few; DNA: TGTGCCAGCAGTTACCCCGGGGGGGGCACCGGGGAGCTGTTTTTT; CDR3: CASSYPGGGTGELFF
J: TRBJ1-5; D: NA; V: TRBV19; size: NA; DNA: TGTGCCAGTAGTGATAATCTCGGGGGAGGCAATCAGCCCCAGCATTTT; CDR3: CASSDNLGGGNQPQHF
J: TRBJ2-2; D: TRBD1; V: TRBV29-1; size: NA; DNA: TGCAGCGCACAGACAGGGGGTCCTCCCGGGGAGCTGTTTTTT; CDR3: CSAQTGGPPGELFF
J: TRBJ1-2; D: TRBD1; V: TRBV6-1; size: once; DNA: TGTGCCAGCAGTGAGATTTTGGGAACTATTACAGGGGATTATGGCTACACCTTC; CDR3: CASSEILGTITGDYGYTF
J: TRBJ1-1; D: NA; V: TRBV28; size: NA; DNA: TGTGCCAGCACCCGAGCGTGGGTGAACACTGAAGCTTTCTTT; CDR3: CASTRAWVNTEAFF
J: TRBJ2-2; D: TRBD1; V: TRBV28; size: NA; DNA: TGTGCCAGCAGTTTAACGGGGACAGCGAACACCGGGGAGCTGTTTTTT; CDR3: CASSLTGTANTGELFF